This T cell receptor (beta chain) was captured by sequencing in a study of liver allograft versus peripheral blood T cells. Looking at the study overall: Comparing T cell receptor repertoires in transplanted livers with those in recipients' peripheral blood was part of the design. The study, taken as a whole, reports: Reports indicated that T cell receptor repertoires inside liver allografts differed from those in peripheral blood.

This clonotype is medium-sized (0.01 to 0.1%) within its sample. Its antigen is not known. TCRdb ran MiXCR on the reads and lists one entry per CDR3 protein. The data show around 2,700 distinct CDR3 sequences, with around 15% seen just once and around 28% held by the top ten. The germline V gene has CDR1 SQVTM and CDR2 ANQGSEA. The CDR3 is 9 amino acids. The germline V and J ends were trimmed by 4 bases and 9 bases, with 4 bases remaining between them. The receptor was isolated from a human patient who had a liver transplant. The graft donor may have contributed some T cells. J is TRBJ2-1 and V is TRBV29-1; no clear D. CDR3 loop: CSVGGEQFF. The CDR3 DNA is TGCAGCGTTGGAGGTGAGCAGTTCTTC.